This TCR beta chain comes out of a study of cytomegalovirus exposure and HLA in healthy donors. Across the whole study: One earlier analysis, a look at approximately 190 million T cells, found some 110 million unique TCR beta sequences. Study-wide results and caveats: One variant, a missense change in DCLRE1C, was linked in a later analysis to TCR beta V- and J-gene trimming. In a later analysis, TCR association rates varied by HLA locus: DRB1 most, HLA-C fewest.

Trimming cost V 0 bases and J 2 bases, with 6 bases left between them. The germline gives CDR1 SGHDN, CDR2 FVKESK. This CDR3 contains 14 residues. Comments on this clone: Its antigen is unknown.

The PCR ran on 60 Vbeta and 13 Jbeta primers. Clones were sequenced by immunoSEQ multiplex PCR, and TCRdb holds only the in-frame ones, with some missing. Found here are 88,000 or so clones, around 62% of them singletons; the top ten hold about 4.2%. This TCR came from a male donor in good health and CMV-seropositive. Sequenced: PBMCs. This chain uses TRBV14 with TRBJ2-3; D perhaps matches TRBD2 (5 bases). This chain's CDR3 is CASSQELDTDTQYF. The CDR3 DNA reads TGTGCCAGCAGCCAAGAACTAGACACAGATACGCAGTATTTT.